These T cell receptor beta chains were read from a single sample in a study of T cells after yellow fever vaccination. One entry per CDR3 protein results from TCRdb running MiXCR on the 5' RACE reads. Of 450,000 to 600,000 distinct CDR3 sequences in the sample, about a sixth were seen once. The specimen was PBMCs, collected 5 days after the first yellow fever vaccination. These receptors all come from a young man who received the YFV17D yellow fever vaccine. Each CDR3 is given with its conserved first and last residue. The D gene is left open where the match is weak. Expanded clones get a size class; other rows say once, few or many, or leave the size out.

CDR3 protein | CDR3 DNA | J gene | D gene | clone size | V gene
CASSLGGTGGRHEQFF | TGTGCCAGCAGCTTAGGCGGGACAGGGGGCCGCCATGAGCAGTTCTTC | TRBJ2-1 | TRBD1 | . | TRBV5-4
CASSSQGLISGNTIYF | TGTGCCAGCAGTTCCCAGGGTCTCATCTCTGGAAACACCATATATTTT | TRBJ1-3 | . | . | TRBV6-5
CASSQGLGPYEQYF | TGTGCCAGCAGCCAAGGCCTGGGGCCCTACGAGCAGTACTTC | TRBJ2-7 | . | . | TRBV14
CSARGLGVGDTEAFF | TGCAGTGCTAGAGGCTTGGGGGTCGGTGACACTGAAGCTTTCTTT | TRBJ1-1 | . | . | TRBV20-1
CASSSVVPPGNEQFF | TGCGCCAGCAGCTCGGTCGTGCCCCCCGGCAATGAGCAGTTCTTC | TRBJ2-1 | . | few | TRBV4-1
CASSLFGPDLYNEQFF | TGCGCCAGCAGCTTATTTGGCCCGGACCTCTACAATGAGCAGTTCTTC | TRBJ2-1 | . | . | TRBV5-1
CASSATGRDSPLHF | TGTGCCAGCAGTGCAACAGGGAGGGATTCACCCCTCCACTTT | TRBJ1-6 | . | . | TRBV27
CASSVNLRRGAWEQYF | TGTGCCAGCAGCGTAAATTTGAGGCGGGGAGCGTGGGAGCAGTACTTC | TRBJ2-7 | . | few | TRBV9
CASSPREGGGETQYF | TGTGCCAGCAGCCCGCGGGAAGGCGGGGGAGAGACCCAGTACTTC | TRBJ2-5 | TRBD2 | . | TRBV7-6
CASSRSSSGNTIYF | TGTGCCAGCAGCCGTAGCAGCTCTGGAAACACCATATATTTT | TRBJ1-3 | . | . | TRBV7-2
CASSRGGSYEQYF | TGTGCCAGCAGTCGGGGGGGATCCTACGAGCAGTACTTC | TRBJ2-7 | TRBD2 | many | TRBV5-1
CASSPLSGTGVQPQHF | TGTGCCAGCTCACCACTTTCCGGGACAGGGGTTCAGCCCCAGCATTTT | TRBJ1-5 | TRBD1 | few | TRBV18
CASRATGGASYNEQFF | TGTGCCAGCAGGGCAACAGGGGGCGCCTCCTACAATGAGCAGTTCTTC | TRBJ2-1 | TRBD1 | . | TRBV2
CASSLERSSYNEQFF | TGTGCCAGCAGTTTAGAGCGGAGCTCCTACAATGAGCAGTTCTTC | TRBJ2-1 | . | many | TRBV28
CASSPSTGNHTQYF | TGCGCCAGCAGCCCGTCAACAGGGAATCATACGCAGTATTTT | TRBJ2-3 | . | . | TRBV5-1
CASSHPGLAGSETQYF | TGTGCCAGCAGCCATCCGGGACTAGCGGGGTCAGAGACCCAGTACTTC | TRBJ2-5 | TRBD2 | . | TRBV4-2
CASSPTGINGELFF | TGTGCCAGCAGTCCGACAGGAATTAACGGGGAGCTGTTTTTT | TRBJ2-2 | . | . | TRBV12-3/TRBV12-4
CASSAGVGTEAFF | TGTGCCAGCAGCGCGGGGGTGGGCACTGAAGCTTTCTTT | TRBJ1-1 | . | few | TRBV9
CASSPQFRQETQYF | TGCGCCAGCAGCCCACAATTCAGGCAAGAGACCCAGTACTTC | TRBJ2-5 | . | . | TRBV4-1
CASSTAGRGRNEQFF | TGTGCCAGTAGTACCGCCGGACGGGGAAGGAATGAGCAGTTCTTC | TRBJ2-1 | . | few | TRBV19
CASSQESGAKNIQYF | TGCGCCAGCAGCCAAGAATCAGGGGCCAAAAACATTCAGTACTTC | TRBJ2-4 | . | . | TRBV4-3
CASKLGVGFTDTQYF | TGTGCCAGCAAATTAGGGGTGGGGTTTACAGATACGCAGTATTTT | TRBJ2-3 | . | few | TRBV12-3/TRBV12-4
CASSGGGPTNEKLFF | TGTGCCAGCAGCGGAGGGGGTCCAACTAATGAAAAACTGTTTTTT | TRBJ1-4 | . | . | TRBV11-2
CASSLTGPYEQYF | TGTGCCAGCAGTCTTACAGGGCCCTACGAGCAGTACTTC | TRBJ2-7 | . | many | TRBV27
CASGEQGLQNTEAFF | TGTGCCAGCGGGGAACAGGGCCTTCAAAACACTGAAGCTTTCTTT | TRBJ1-1 | . | few | TRBV2
CASSADYAIRETQYF | TGTGCCAGCAGTGCGGACTACGCCATTCGGGAGACCCAGTACTTC | TRBJ2-5 | . | few | TRBV2
CATSRVRGSIRVEQFF | TGTGCCACCAGCAGAGTCCGTGGGTCGATCAGGGTTGAGCAGTTCTTC | TRBJ2-1 | . | . | TRBV15
CASGSGGAPVAYEQYF | TGTGCCAGTGGTAGCGGGGGAGCACCAGTAGCCTACGAGCAGTACTTC | TRBJ2-7 | TRBD2 | few | TRBV3-1
CSARDRISGETQYF | TGCAGTGCTAGAGATAGGATTAGCGGAGAGACCCAGTACTTC | TRBJ2-5 | . | . | TRBV20-1
CASSPLESYYEQYF | TGTGCCAGCAGCCCCCTCGAAAGTTACTACGAGCAGTACTTC | TRBJ2-7 | . | . | TRBV9
CASSPPTSYQETQYF | TGTGCCAGCAGCCCGCCGACTAGTTATCAAGAGACCCAGTACTTC | TRBJ2-5 | . | few | TRBV6-2/TRBV6-3
CSVLGGLNTEAFF | TGCAGCGTACTTGGAGGGTTGAACACTGAAGCTTTCTTT | TRBJ1-1 | . | . | TRBV29-1
CASSAGLAPNNEQFF | TGTGCTAGCAGCGCCGGACTAGCGCCGAACAATGAGCAGTTCTTC | TRBJ2-1 | TRBD2 | few | TRBV7-7
CASSRSGTAYEQYF | TGTGCCAGCAGCCGATCCGGGACAGCCTACGAGCAGTACTTC | TRBJ2-7 | TRBD1 | . | TRBV7-9
CASSFVGSQPQHF | TGTGCCAGCAGCTTTGTGGGATCTCAGCCCCAGCATTTT | TRBJ1-5 | . | many | TRBV5-6
CASSLTGKDNEQFF | TGTGCCAGCAGTCTGACAGGGAAAGACAATGAGCAGTTCTTC | TRBJ2-1 | TRBD1 | few | TRBV6-1
CASSLSRQRNQPQHF | TGTGCTAGCAGTTTGTCGCGGCAGAGGAATCAGCCCCAGCATTTT | TRBJ1-5 | . | . | TRBV12-3/TRBV12-4
CASSMFRDQPQHF | TGTGCCAGTAGTATGTTTAGGGATCAGCCCCAGCATTTT | TRBJ1-5 | . | . | TRBV19
CSARPTSGGGSMADTQYF | TGCAGTGCTAGACCCACTAGCGGGGGCGGTTCGATGGCAGATACGCAGTATTTT | TRBJ2-3 | TRBD2 | . | TRBV20-1
CASSGSSGAYNEQFF | TGCGCCAGCAGCGGGTCTAGCGGAGCCTACAATGAGCAGTTCTTC | TRBJ2-1 | TRBD2 | few | TRBV5-1
CASSQRAGNTEAFF | TGTGCCAGCAGCCAGAGGGCAGGGAACACTGAAGCTTTCTTT | TRBJ1-1 | . | few | TRBV3-1
CCANGASGVVDNEQFF | TGCTGTGCTAATGGGGCTAGCGGGGTAGTCGACAATGAGCAGTTCTTC | TRBJ2-1 | TRBD2 | . | TRBV20-1
CASSQGDTQYF | TGTGCCAGCAGTCAGGGCGATACGCAGTATTTT | TRBJ2-3 | . | many | TRBV3-1
CASRDRGETQYF | TGTGCCAGCAGGGACAGAGGAGAGACCCAGTACTTC | TRBJ2-5 | . | few | TRBV2
CASSQGEGGGDDEQYF | TGCGCCAGCAGCCAAGGAGAAGGCGGGGGAGACGACGAGCAGTACTTC | TRBJ2-7 | TRBD2 | . | TRBV4-1
CASSLSYGRGGRRSTDTQYF | TGTGCCAGCAGTTTATCTTACGGGCGGGGGGGCCGAAGAAGCACAGATACGCAGTATTTT | TRBJ2-3 | TRBD2 | few | TRBV28
CASSQVSGPRMNTEAFF | TGCGCCAGCAGCCAAGTCTCGGGACCGAGAATGAACACTGAAGCTTTCTTT | TRBJ1-1 | . | few | TRBV4-1
CASSDTGDLETQYF | TGTGCCAGCAGTGATACAGGGGATTTGGAGACCCAGTACTTC | TRBJ2-5 | TRBD1 | . | TRBV25-1
CAATIGGNTDTQYF | TGTGCCGCGACAATTGGGGGGAACACAGATACGCAGTATTTT | TRBJ2-3 | . | . | TRBV5-4
CASSEALEVDRGGYTF | TGTGCCAGCAGTGAAGCGCTCGAAGTGGATCGGGGTGGCTACACCTTC | TRBJ1-2 | . | . | TRBV6-1
CASSQKGPEPNTEAFF | TGTGCCAGCAGTCAGAAAGGACCGGAGCCGAACACTGAAGCTTTCTTT | TRBJ1-1 | . | . | TRBV6-1
CSARPGQGYNQPQHF | TGCAGTGCTAGACCTGGACAGGGGTACAATCAGCCCCAGCATTTT | TRBJ1-5 | TRBD1 | many | TRBV20-1
CASSPGGGDTQYF | TGTGCCAGCAGCCCCGGGGGCGGAGATACGCAGTATTTT | TRBJ2-3 | . | many | TRBV7-2
CASSDYGGQETQYF | TGTGCCAGCAGCGATTACGGGGGACAAGAGACCCAGTACTTC | TRBJ2-5 | . | . | TRBV7-2
CASSPRYGTGAYTF | TGTGCCAGCAGCCCGCGTTACGGGACAGGAGCCTACACCTTC | TRBJ1-2 | TRBD1 | few | TRBV7-2
CSARYIRQGLSDEKLFF | TGCAGTGCTAGATATATACGACAGGGGCTTAGCGATGAAAAACTGTTTTTT | TRBJ1-4 | TRBD1 | few | TRBV20-1
CANSREGWRGLTDTQYF | TGTGCCAATAGTAGGGAGGGCTGGCGGGGACTCACAGATACGCAGTATTTT | TRBJ2-3 | TRBD2 | . | TRBV19
CASSRLVEYNEQFF | TGTGCCAGCAGCCGACTAGTGGAATACAATGAGCAGTTCTTC | TRBJ2-1 | . | . | TRBV7-2